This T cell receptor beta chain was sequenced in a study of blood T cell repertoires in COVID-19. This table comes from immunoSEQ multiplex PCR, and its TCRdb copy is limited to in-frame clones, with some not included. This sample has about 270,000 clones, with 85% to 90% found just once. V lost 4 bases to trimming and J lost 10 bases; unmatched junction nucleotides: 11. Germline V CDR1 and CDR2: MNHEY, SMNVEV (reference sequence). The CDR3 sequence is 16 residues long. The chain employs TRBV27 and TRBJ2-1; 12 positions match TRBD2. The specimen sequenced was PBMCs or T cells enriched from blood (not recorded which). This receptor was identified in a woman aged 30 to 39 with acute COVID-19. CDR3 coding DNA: TGTGCCAGCAGTTACCTAGCGGGAGGGCCCGTTAAGGAGCAGTTCTTC. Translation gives CASSYLAGGPVKEQFF.